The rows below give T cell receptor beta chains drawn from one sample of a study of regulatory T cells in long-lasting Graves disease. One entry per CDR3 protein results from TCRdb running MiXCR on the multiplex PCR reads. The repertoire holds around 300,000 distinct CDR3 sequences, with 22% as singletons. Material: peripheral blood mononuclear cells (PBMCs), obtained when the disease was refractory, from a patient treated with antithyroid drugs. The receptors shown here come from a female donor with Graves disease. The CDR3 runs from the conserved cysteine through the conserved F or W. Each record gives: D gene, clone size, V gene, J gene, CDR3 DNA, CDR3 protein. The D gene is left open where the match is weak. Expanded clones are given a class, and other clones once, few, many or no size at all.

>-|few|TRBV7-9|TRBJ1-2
TGTGCCAGCAGCTTAGCGTCGACAGGCAGCTATGGCTACACCTTC
CASSLASTGSYGYTF
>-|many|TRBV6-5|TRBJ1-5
TGTGCCAGCAGTTACTCTAATAGCAATCAGCCCCAGCATTTT
CASSYSNSNQPQHF
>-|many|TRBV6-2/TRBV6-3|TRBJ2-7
TGTGCCAGCAGTTCTGACAGACAGATAAACTACGAGCAGTACTTC
CASSSDRQINYEQYF
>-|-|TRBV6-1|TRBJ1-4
TGTGCCAGCAGCAAAGCCGGCGGGGCGGGCGAAAAACTGTTTTTT
CASSKAGGAGEKLFF
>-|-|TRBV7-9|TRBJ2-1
TGTGCCAGCAGCTTTCAGATCTCTAGCGAGAAATCCTACAATGAGCAGTTCTTC
CASSFQISSEKSYNEQFF
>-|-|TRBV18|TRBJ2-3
TGTGCCAGCTCCCACCGCCAAGAAAGGACAGATACGCAGTATTTT
CASSHRQERTDTQYF
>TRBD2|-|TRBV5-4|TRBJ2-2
TGTGCCAGCAGCTTGGCGGGTGGGGGGGGAACCGGGGAGCTGTTTTTT
CASSLAGGGGTGELFF
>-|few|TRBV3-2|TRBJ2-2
TGTGCCAGCAGCCCACGGGGTACAGGGTTCCCCCCCGGGGAGCTGTTTTTT
CASSPRGTGFPPGELFF
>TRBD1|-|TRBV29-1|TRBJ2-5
TGCAGCGTCGCCTGGGACAGGGGATACGGGGAGACCCAGTACTTC
CSVAWDRGYGETQYF
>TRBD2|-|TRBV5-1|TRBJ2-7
TGCGCCAGCAGCCCGGGACTATCCCTTTTCTACGAGCAGTACTTC
CASSPGLSLFYEQYF
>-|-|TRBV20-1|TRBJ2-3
TGCAGTGCTAGTGGGGGGCTAGCGGTCCGAGATACGCAGTATTTT
CSASGGLAVRDTQYF
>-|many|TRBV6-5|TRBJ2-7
TGTGCCAGCAGTTACTCGAGGGCTTCCTACGAGCAGTACTTC
CASSYSRASYEQYF
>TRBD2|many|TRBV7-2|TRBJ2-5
TGTGCCAGCAGCTTAGTGACTAGCGGGAGTGGGGAGACCCAGTACTTC
CASSLVTSGSGETQYF
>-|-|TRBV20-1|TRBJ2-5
TGCAGTGCTAGAGAGGGGCGAGCCGATACCAAACAAGAGACCCAGTACTTC
CSAREGRADTKQETQYF
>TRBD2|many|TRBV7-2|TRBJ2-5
TGTGCCAGCAGCCATACAAGCGGGAGCGGGGAGACCCAGTACTTC
CASSHTSGSGETQYF
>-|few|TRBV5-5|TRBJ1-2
TGTGCCAGCAGCTTCCCGGGAGCTAACTATGGCTACACCTTC
CASSFPGANYGYTF
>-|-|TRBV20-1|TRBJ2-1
TGCAGTGCTAGCGCCCTACTTCGGTGGAGTGAGCAGTTCTTC
CSASALLRWSEQFF